This entry features one T cell receptor (beta chain) sequence. Its target is not known. After removal of 6 bases from V and 9 bases from J, the junction contained 16 bases not matched to a gene. Germline-derived CDR1 and CDR2 are LNHDA and SQIVND (reference sequence). CDR3 length: 16 residues. The data originate from a study of cytomegalovirus exposure and HLA in healthy donors. Study observations and caveats: An observed cluster of highly shared sequence variants was recorded as a likely sequencing artifact. There were 150 to 200 TCR beta chains listed as cytomegalovirus-associated.

13 Jbeta primers and 60 Vbeta primers were used for the PCR. Data came from immunoSEQ multiplex PCR; TCRdb stores just in-frame clones and leaves some out. The table shows 170,000 or so clones, with approximately 80% occurring only once. The source is a man younger than 45 in good health and CMV-seropositive. This chain links TRBV19 with TRBJ2-4; 8 positions match TRBD1. What was sequenced was PBMCs. CDR3 bases: TGTGCCAGTAGCATTTCCCCGGGACAGGTACTCGGCATTCAGTACTTC. Translation gives CASSISPGQVLGIQYF.